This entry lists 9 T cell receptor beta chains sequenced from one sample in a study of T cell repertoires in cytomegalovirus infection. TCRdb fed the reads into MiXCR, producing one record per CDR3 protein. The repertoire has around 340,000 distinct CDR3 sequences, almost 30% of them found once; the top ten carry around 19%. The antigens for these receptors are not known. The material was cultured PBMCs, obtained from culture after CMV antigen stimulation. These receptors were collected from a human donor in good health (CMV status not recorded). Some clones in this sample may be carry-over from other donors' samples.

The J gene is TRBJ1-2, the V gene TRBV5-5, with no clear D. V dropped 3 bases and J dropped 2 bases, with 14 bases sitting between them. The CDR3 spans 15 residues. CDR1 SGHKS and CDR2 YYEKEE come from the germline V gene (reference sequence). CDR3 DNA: TGTGCCAGCAGCTCCGGCGGGGAGAGAAACTATGGCTACACCTTC. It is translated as CASSSGGERNYGYTF.

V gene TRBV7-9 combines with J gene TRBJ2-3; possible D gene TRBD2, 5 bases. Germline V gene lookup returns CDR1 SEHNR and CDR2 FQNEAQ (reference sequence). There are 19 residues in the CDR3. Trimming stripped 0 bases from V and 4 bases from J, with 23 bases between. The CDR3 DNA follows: TGTGCCAGCAGCTTAGCGCTTCGATATCAATCACTAGTCGCAGATACGCAGTATTTT. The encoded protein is CASSLALRYQSLVADTQYF.

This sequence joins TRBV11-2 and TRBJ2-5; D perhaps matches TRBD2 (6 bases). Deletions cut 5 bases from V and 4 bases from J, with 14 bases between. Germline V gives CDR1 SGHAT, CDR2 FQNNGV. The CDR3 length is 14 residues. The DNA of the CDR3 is TGTGCCAGCAGCCATGGGCCGCGGGGAGAGACCCAGTACTTC. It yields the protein CASSHGPRGETQYF.

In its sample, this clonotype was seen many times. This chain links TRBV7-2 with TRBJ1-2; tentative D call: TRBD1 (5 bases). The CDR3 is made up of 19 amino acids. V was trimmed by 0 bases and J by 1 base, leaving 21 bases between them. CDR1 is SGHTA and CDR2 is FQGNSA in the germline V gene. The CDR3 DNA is TGTGCCAGCAGCTTAGCGCTTGTGGGCAGGGCCTTTAGTAACTATGGCTACACCTTC. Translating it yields CASSLALVGRAFSNYGYTF.

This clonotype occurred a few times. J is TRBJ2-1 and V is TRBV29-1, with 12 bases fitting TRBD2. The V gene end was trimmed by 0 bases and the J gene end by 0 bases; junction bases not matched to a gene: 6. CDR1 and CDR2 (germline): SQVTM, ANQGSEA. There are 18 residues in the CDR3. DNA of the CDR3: TGCAGCGTTGAAGATCGGGGGACTAGCGGGCTCTCCTACAATGAGCAGTTCTTC. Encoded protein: CSVEDRGTSGLSYNEQFF.

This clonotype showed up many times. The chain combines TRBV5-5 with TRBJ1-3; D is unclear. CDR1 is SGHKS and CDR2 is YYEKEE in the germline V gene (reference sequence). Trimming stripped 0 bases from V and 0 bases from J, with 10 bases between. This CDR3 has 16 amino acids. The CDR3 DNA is TGTGCCAGCAGCTTGGCCCAAACTTACTCTGGAAACACCATATATTTT. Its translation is CASSLAQTYSGNTIYF.

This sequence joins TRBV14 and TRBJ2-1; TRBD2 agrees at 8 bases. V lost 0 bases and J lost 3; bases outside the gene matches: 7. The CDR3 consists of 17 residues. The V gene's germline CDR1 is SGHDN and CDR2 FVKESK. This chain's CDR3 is CASSQDSTSGYYNEQFF. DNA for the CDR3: TGTGCCAGCAGCCAAGATAGCACTAGCGGATACTACAATGAGCAGTTCTTC.

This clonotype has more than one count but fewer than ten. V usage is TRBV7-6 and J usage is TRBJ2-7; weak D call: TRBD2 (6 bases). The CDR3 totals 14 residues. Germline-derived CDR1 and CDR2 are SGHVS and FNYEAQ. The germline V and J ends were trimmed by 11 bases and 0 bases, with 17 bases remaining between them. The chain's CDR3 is CAERPSVPSYEQYF. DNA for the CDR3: TGTGCCGAAAGACCTAGCGTCCCCTCCTACGAGCAGTACTTC.

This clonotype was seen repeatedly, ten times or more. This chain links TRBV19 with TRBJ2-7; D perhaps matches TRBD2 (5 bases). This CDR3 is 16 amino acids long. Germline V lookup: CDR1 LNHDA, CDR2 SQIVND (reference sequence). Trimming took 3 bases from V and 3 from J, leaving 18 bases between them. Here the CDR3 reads CASSILYHSTSYEQYF. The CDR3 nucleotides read TGTGCCAGTAGTATCTTGTACCACTCAACTAGCTACGAGCAGTACTTC.